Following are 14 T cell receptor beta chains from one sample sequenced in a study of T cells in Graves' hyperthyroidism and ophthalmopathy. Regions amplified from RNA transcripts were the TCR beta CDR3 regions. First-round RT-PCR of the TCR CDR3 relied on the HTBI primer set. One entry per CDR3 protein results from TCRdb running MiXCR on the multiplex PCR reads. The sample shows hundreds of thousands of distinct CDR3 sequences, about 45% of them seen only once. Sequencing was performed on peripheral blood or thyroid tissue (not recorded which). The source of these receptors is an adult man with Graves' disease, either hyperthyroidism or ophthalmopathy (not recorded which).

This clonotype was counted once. CDR3 in DNA: TGTGCCATCAGTGAGTCAGGGGCCCAGTACTTC. As protein: CAISESGAQYF. This rearrangement joins TRBV10-3 to TRBJ2-5; D perhaps matches TRBD1 (5 bases). V was trimmed by 0 bases and J by 9 bases, leaving 5 bases between them. From germline, CDR1 is ENHRY and CDR2 SYGVKD. This CDR3 spans 11 amino acids.

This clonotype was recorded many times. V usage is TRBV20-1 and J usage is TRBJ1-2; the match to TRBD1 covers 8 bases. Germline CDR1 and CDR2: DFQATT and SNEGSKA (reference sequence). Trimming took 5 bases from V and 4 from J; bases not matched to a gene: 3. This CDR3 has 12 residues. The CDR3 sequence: CSAPDRVYGYTF. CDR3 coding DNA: TGCAGTGCTCCGGACAGGGTCTATGGCTACACCTTC.

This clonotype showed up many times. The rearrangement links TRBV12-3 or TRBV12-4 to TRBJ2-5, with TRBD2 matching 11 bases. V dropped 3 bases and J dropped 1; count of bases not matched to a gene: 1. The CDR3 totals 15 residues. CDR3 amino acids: CASSFGTSGQETQYF. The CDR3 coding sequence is TGTGCCAGCAGTTTTGGGACTAGCGGCCAAGAGACCCAGTACTTC.

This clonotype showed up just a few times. The CDR3 coding sequence is TGCAGCGTTGCAGGGACGGACACTGAAGCTTTCTTT. Amino acid sequence: CSVAGTDTEAFF. The V and J genes are TRBV29-1 and TRBJ1-1; a possible D gene is TRBD1 (5 bases). Germline CDR1 is SQVTM and CDR2 is ANQGSEA. The CDR3 has 12 amino acids. Trimming shortened V by 4 bases and J by 3 bases, and 9 bases separated the two germline ends.

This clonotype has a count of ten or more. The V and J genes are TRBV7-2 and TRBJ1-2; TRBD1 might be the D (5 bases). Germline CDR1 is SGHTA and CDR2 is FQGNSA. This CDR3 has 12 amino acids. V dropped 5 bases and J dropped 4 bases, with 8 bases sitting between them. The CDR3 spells CASSRGAYGYTF. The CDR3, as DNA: TGTGCCAGCAGCCGCGGGGCCTATGGCTACACCTTC.

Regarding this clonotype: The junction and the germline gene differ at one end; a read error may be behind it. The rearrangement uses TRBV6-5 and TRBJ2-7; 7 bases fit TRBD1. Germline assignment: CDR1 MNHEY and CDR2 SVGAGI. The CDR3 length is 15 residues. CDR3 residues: CASSYSSGQAYGQYF. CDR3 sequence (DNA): TGTGCCAGCAGTTACTCGTCCGGACAGGCCTACGGGCAGTACTTC.

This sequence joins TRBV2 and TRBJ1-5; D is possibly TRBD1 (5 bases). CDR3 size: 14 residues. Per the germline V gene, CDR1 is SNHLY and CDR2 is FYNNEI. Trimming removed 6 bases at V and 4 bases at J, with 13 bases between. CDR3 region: CASSVGGANQPQHF. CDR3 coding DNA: TGTGCCAGCAGCGTTGGGGGAGCTAATCAGCCCCAGCATTTT. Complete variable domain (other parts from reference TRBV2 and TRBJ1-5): EPEVTQTPSHQVTQMGQEVILRCVPISNHLYFYWYRQILGQKVEFLVSFYNNEISEKSEIFDDQFSVERPDGSNFTLKIRSTKLEDSAMYFCASSVGGANQPQHFGDGTRLSIL.

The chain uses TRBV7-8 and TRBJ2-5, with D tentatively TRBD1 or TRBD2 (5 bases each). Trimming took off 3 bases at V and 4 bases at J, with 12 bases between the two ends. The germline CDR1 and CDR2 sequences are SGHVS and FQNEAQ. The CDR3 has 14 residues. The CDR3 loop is CASSLAQGRETQYF. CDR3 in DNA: TGTGCCAGCAGCTTGGCTCAGGGACGAGAGACCCAGTACTTC.

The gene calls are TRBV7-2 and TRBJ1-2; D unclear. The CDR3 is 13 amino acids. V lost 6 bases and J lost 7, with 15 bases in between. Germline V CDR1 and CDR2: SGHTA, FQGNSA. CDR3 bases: TGTGCCAGCAGTTTTCCCGCAGGACTTGGCTACACCTTC. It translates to CASSFPAGLGYTF.

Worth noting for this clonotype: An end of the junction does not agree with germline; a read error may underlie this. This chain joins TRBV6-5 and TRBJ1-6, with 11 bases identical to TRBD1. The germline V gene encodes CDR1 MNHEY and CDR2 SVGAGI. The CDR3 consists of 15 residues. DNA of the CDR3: TGTGTCAGCAGTTCCAAGGACAGGGGGCCCCTCACCCTCCACTTT. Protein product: CVSSSKDRGPLTLHF.

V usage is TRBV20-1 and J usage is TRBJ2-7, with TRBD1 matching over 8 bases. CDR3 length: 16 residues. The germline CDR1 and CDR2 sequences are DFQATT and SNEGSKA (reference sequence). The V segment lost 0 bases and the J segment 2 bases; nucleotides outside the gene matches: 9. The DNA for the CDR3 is TGCAGTGCTAGAGACCGCAGACAGGGGTTCGCCTACGAGCAGTACTTC. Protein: CSARDRRQGFAYEQYF.

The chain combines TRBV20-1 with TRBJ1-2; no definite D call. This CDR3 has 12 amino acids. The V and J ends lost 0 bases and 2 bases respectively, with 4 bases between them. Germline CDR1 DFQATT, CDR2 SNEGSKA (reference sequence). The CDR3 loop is CSARDMNYGYTF. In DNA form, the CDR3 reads TGCAGTGCTAGAGACATGAACTATGGCTACACCTTC.

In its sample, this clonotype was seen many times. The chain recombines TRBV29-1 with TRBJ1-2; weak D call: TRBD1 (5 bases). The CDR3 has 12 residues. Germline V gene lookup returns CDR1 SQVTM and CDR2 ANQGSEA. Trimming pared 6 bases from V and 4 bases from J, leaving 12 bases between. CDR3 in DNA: TGCAGCGTCTCGACGGGGGGCTATGGCTACACCTTC. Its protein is CSVSTGGYGYTF.

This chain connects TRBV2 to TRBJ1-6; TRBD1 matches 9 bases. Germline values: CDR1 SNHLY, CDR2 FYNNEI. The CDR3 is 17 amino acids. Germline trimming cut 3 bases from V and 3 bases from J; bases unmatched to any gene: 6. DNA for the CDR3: TGTGCCAGCAGTGAGGATACAGGGGGCCTCTATAATTCACCCCTCCACTTT. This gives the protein CASSEDTGGLYNSPLHF.